These 12 T cell receptor beta chains were sequenced from one sample in a study of read filtering for tumor transcriptome and immune sequencing. This library used around 400 ng RNA and molecular barcoded adaptors spanning alpha/delta and beta/gamma chains. Each CDR3 protein is one row after TCRdb ran MiXCR on the reads. Here the sample spans about 63,000 distinct CDR3 sequences, about 15% being singletons. The sequenced sample consisted of a population of CD138-negative cells sorted from bone marrow. Source of these receptors: a donor at least 40 years old with multiple myeloma.

This clonotype has at least ten counts. This chain connects TRBV2 to TRBJ2-2; D remains unclear. The CDR3 has 11 residues. Trimming took 10 bases from V and 5 from J, leaving 8 bases between them. The germline gives CDR1 SNHLY, CDR2 FYNNEI. The DNA of the CDR3 is TGTGCCACCCGTTTTACCGGGGAGCTGTTTTTT. Residues: CATRFTGELFF.

This clonotype was found many times. The rearrangement links TRBV3-1 to TRBJ2-1; D not certain. V lost 1 base and J lost 10, with 8 bases in between. Germline CDR1 and CDR2: LGHDT and YNNKEL (reference sequence). CDR3 length: 12 amino acids. The CDR3 here is CASSQALSEQFF. The CDR3, as DNA: TGTGCCAGCAGCCAAGCGCTCAGCGAGCAGTTCTTC.

About this clonotype: An end of the junction does not agree with germline; a read error may underlie this. The CDR3 reads CSASVGYTDKQYF. CDR3 coding DNA: TGCAGTGCTAGCGTTGGATACACAGATAAGCAGTATTTT. The rearrangement joins TRBV20-1 to TRBJ2-3, with no clear D. The V gene's germline CDR1 is DFQATT and CDR2 SNEGSKA (reference sequence). There are 13 residues in the CDR3.

This clonotype has only a few counts. This sequence joins TRBV5-1 and TRBJ2-7; a possible D gene is TRBD2 (6 bases). Per germline, CDR1 SGHRS and CDR2 YFSETQ. V dropped 5 bases and J dropped 0 bases, with 15 bases sitting between them. This CDR3 contains 15 residues. In DNA, the CDR3 is TGCGCCAGCAGACTCCTAGCGTCTAGCTCCTACGAGCAGTACTTC. The encoded protein is CASRLLASSSYEQYF.

Ten or more counts support this clonotype. V usage is TRBV6-2 or TRBV6-3 and J usage is TRBJ2-1; 9 nucleotides align to TRBD2. Looked up from germline, CDR1 is MNHEY and CDR2 is SVGEGT. The CDR3 length is 15 residues. V gave up 7 bases and J gave up 6 bases; unmatched junction bases: 10. CDR3 in amino acids: CASNPRGLAFNEQFF. The CDR3 nucleotides read TGTGCCAGCAACCCCAGGGGACTAGCTTTCAATGAGCAGTTCTTC.

This clonotype has ten or more counts. The chain links TRBV7-2 to TRBJ2-5, with 9 nucleotides matching TRBD1. V shed 5 bases, J shed 3 bases, and the junction held 1 base outside the gene matches. Germline V gives CDR1 SGHTA, CDR2 FQGNSA. The CDR3 is 13 amino acids. The CDR3 DNA reads as TGTGCCAGCAGCCGGGACAGGGAAGAGACCCAGTACTTC. This gives the protein CASSRDREETQYF.

This clonotype has a count of ten or more. The chain has TRBV30 and TRBJ1-2; D remains ambiguous. The CDR3 spans 12 residues. Germline-derived CDR1 and CDR2 are GTSNPN and SVGIG (reference sequence). The CDR3 nucleotides are TGTGTCCTAAACACGGGAAACAGCGGCTACACCTTC. This translates into CVLNTGNSGYTF.

This clonotype has ten or more counts. The chain employs TRBV6-5 and TRBJ2-1; TRBD2 might be the D (6 bases). Looked up from germline, CDR1 is MNHEY and CDR2 is SVGAGI. V dropped 0 bases and J dropped 14 bases, with 23 bases sitting between them. There are 16 residues in the CDR3. CDR3 region: CASSYSSRGTYGEKFF. The CDR3 nucleotides read TGTGCCAGCAGTTACTCGAGCCGGGGGACCTACGGAGAAAAGTTCTTC.

V usage is TRBV7-3 and J usage is TRBJ2-1; 9 bases are shared with TRBD2. Trimming removed 1 base from V and 6 bases from J; junction bases left unmatched: 4. The CDR3 runs 15 residues. CDR1 and CDR2 from the germline V gene are SGHTA and FQGTGA. The CDR3 DNA reads as TGTGCCAGCAGCTTAAGACTAGCGGTAACCAATGAGCAGTTCTTC. Amino acid sequence: CASSLRLAVTNEQFF.

This clonotype appeared many times. The chain employs TRBV11-3 and TRBJ2-1; 8 bases are a match to TRBD1. The J segment lost 3 bases and the V segment lost 2 bases, leaving 3 bases of the junction unmatched. CDR3 length equals 15 residues. The V gene's germline CDR1 is SGHNT and CDR2 YENEEA. In DNA form, the CDR3 reads TGTGCCAGCAGCTTACAGGACAGGGTCTACAATGAGCAGTTCTTC. Translation: CASSLQDRVYNEQFF.

This clonotype was recorded at least ten times. The chain joins TRBV7-9 to TRBJ2-1, with D possibly being TRBD1 (7 bases). The CDR3 is 14 residues long. The germline V gene encodes CDR1 SEHNR and CDR2 FQNEAQ (reference sequence). The CDR3 here is CSNVRGDSSNEQFF. The CDR3 nucleotides read TGTTCTAACGTTAGGGGGGACAGCTCCAATGAGCAGTTCTTC. Combining the CDR3 with reference TRBV7-9 and TRBJ2-1 gives the whole variable domain DTGVSQNPRHKITKRGQNVTFRCDPISEHNRLYWYRQTLGQGPEFLTYFQNEAQLEKSRLLSDRFSAERPKGSFSTLEIQRTEQGDSAMYLCSNVRGDSSNEQFFGPGTRLTVL.

This clonotype was found many times. The chain has TRBV29-1 and TRBJ2-7; 10 bases agree with TRBD1. From germline, CDR1 is SQVTM and CDR2 ANQGSEA. This CDR3 is built from 15 residues. Trimming took 2 bases from V and 5 from J; bases not matched to a gene: 9. CDR3 nucleotides: TGCAGCGTTGAACGGTGGGACAGGGGTCGCAACGAGCAGTACTTC. Translation: CSVERWDRGRNEQYF.